A selection of T cell receptor beta chains follows, all from one sample in a study of blood T cells in healthy people across ages. From the 5' RACE reads, TCRdb called clonotypes with MiXCR, one entry per CDR3 protein. The sample carries hundreds of thousands of distinct CDR3 sequences, about 28% recorded once. Sequenced sample: blood. The receptors stem from a woman of 80 years or more in good health. CDR3s include the opening cysteine and the closing phenylalanine or tryptophan. The order of the fields is J gene, D gene, clone size, V gene, CDR3 length, CDR3 protein, CDR3 DNA. D genes are given only for firm matches. A clone size is listed for some rows: how often the clone was seen (once, few, many), or a class if it is expanded.

J: TRBJ1-6
D: TRBD1
size: many
V: TRBV10-3
length: 14
CDR3: CAIRGGQGLEALHF
DNA: TGTGCCATCCGTGGGGGACAGGGCCTTGAGGCCCTCCACTTT

J: TRBJ1-4
D: TRBD1
size: -
V: TRBV30
length: 13
CDR3: CAWEGQHNEKLFF
DNA: TGTGCCTGGGAGGGACAGCATAATGAAAAACTGTTTTTT

J: TRBJ2-3
D: TRBD2
size: -
V: TRBV6-2/TRBV6-3
length: 19
CDR3: CASSYPASGNVYFTDTQYF
DNA: TGTGCCAGCAGTTACCCTGCTAGCGGGAACGTCTACTTCACAGATACGCAGTATTTT

J: TRBJ1-5
D: -
size: many
V: TRBV20-1
length: 15
CDR3: CSARPPMGFNQPQHF
DNA: TGCAGTGCTAGACCCCCGATGGGGTTCAATCAGCCCCAGCATTTT

J: TRBJ1-5
D: -
size: many
V: TRBV20-1
length: 19
CDR3: CSALRGGSTNRLGNQPQHF
DNA: TGCAGTGCCCTTCGGGGCGGGTCAACAAACCGGCTAGGCAATCAGCCCCAGCATTTT

J: TRBJ2-3
D: -
size: -
V: TRBV29-1
length: 11
CDR3: CSVVRGDTQYF
DNA: TGCAGCGTTGTGCGTGGAGATACGCAGTATTTT

J: TRBJ2-7
D: TRBD1
size: -
V: TRBV5-5
length: 14
CDR3: CVSSLYGTACEQYF
DNA: TGTGTCAGCAGCTTGTATGGGACAGCGTGCGAGCAGTACTTC

J: TRBJ2-2
D: TRBD1
size: -
V: TRBV19
length: 16
CDR3: CASSKGQGANTGELFF
DNA: TGTGCCAGTAGTAAGGGACAGGGAGCGAACACCGGGGAGCTGTTTTTT

J: TRBJ1-2
D: TRBD1
size: -
V: TRBV7-2
length: 14
CDR3: CASGELQGVRGYTF
DNA: TGTGCCAGCGGTGAACTACAGGGGGTGCGCGGCTACACCTTC

J: TRBJ2-2
D: -
size: few
V: TRBV20-1
length: 16
CDR3: CSARKETPRDTGELFF
DNA: TGCAGTGCCCGAAAAGAGACCCCCAGGGACACCGGGGAGCTGTTTTTT

J: TRBJ2-7
D: -
size: many
V: TRBV6-1
length: 14
CDR3: CASRASQISYEQYF
DNA: TGTGCCAGCAGGGCCAGCCAAATCTCCTACGAGCAGTACTTC

J: TRBJ1-1
D: -
size: -
V: TRBV7-2
length: 14
CDR3: CASSLALENTEAFF
DNA: TGTGCCAGCAGCTTAGCCCTCGAGAACACTGAAGCTTTCTTT

J: TRBJ2-5
D: TRBD1
size: many
V: TRBV4-3
length: 15
CDR3: CASSQDGTGGREQYF
DNA: TGCGCCAGCAGCCAAGATGGGACAGGGGGCCGGGAGCAGTACTTC

J: TRBJ1-4
D: TRBD1
size: many
V: TRBV6-6
length: 16
CDR3: CASSTHMTGPNEKLFF
DNA: TGTGCCAGCAGTACTCATATGACAGGGCCGAATGAAAAACTGTTTTTT

J: TRBJ1-3
D: -
size: few
V: TRBV6-5
length: 14
CDR3: CASRRAEIRNTIYF
DNA: TGTGCCAGCAGGCGTGCGGAGATTAGAAACACCATATATTTT

J: TRBJ2-7
D: -
size: many
V: TRBV15
length: 13
CDR3: CATSRDLTHEQYF
DNA: TGTGCCACCAGCAGAGATCTCACTCACGAGCAGTACTTC

J: TRBJ2-1
D: -
size: -
V: TRBV20-1
length: 12
CDR3: CSARTDNNEQFF
DNA: TGCAGTGCTAGAACAGATAACAATGAGCAGTTCTTC

J: TRBJ1-2
D: -
size: few
V: TRBV2
length: 15
CDR3: CASSEIGETGYGYTF
DNA: TGTGCCAGCAGTGAAATTGGGGAGACTGGCTATGGCTACACCTTC

J: TRBJ1-1
D: -
size: many
V: TRBV28
length: 12
CDR3: CASSPSTRVAFF
DNA: TGTGCCAGCAGTCCCTCGACCCGGGTAGCTTTCTTT

J: TRBJ1-2
D: TRBD1
size: many
V: TRBV29-1
length: 18
CDR3: CSVDVSGQGSVRGFGYTF
DNA: TGCAGCGTTGATGTATCAGGACAGGGAAGCGTCCGGGGTTTTGGCTACACCTTC

J: TRBJ1-1
D: TRBD1
size: few
V: TRBV5-4
length: 15
CDR3: CASSLAGGPNTEAFF
DNA: TGTGCCAGCAGCTTGGCAGGGGGCCCGAACACTGAAGCTTTCTTT

J: TRBJ1-2
D: TRBD1
size: many
V: TRBV7-2
length: 16
CDR3: CASSLGHGTGKDGYTF
DNA: TGTGCCAGCAGCTTAGGTCACGGGACAGGGAAGGATGGCTACACCTTC

J: TRBJ1-5
D: -
size: few
V: TRBV7-9
length: 14
CDR3: CASGGGRSNQPQHF
DNA: TGTGCCAGTGGGGGGGGGCGGAGCAATCAGCCCCAGCATTTT

J: TRBJ2-7
D: -
size: many
V: TRBV28
length: 11
CDR3: CASSARYEQYF
DNA: TGTGCCAGCAGTGCACGCTACGAGCAGTACTTC

J: TRBJ1-1
D: -
size: many
V: TRBV5-1
length: 14
CDR3: CASSLELQNTEAFF
DNA: TGCGCCAGCAGCTTGGAACTGCAGAACACTGAAGCTTTCTTT

J: TRBJ2-5
D: -
size: many
V: TRBV5-1
length: 15
CDR3: CASSLRLRGEETQYF
DNA: TGCGCCAGCAGCTTGCGGTTGAGGGGGGAAGAGACCCAGTACTTC

J: TRBJ2-7
D: TRBD1
size: few
V: TRBV5-1
length: 14
CDR3: CASSLALTGNERYF
DNA: TGCGCCAGCAGCTTGGCCTTGACAGGGAACGAGCGGTACTTC

J: TRBJ2-5
D: -
size: -
V: TRBV2
length: 15
CDR3: CASSPRDKVQETQYF
DNA: TGTGCCAGCAGTCCGCGGGACAAAGTACAAGAGACCCAGTACTTC

J: TRBJ1-1
D: -
size: many
V: TRBV6-6
length: 14
CDR3: CASSYRSGNTEAFF
DNA: TGTGCCAGCAGTTACCGGTCCGGGAACACTGAAGCTTTCTTT

J: TRBJ2-3
D: TRBD2
size: many
V: TRBV4-3
length: 18
CDR3: CASSQDLAGPASTDTQYF
DNA: TGCGCCAGCAGCCAAGACCTAGCGGGGCCCGCTAGCACAGATACGCAGTATTTT

J: TRBJ2-7
D: -
size: once
V: TRBV20-1
length: 12
CDR3: CSARDRAHEQYF
DNA: TGCAGTGCCCGGGACCGGGCCCACGAGCAGTACTTC

J: TRBJ1-1
D: TRBD1
size: -
V: TRBV6-1
length: 14
CDR3: CASSDYRGVGEAFF
DNA: TGTGCCAGCAGTGACTACAGGGGAGTTGGTGAAGCTTTCTTT

J: TRBJ2-2
D: TRBD2
size: -
V: TRBV7-2
length: 17
CDR3: CASSARLGGANTGELFF
DNA: TGTGCCAGCAGCGCGCGCCTCGGGGGGGCGAACACCGGGGAGCTGTTTTTT

J: TRBJ1-2
D: -
size: -
V: TRBV7-9
length: 13
CDR3: CASSLPGDYGYTF
DNA: TGTGCCAGCAGCTTACCAGGGGATTATGGCTATACCTTC

J: TRBJ1-1
D: -
size: many
V: TRBV29-1
length: 12
CDR3: CSVEDPGTEAFF
DNA: TGCAGCGTTGAAGATCCCGGGACTGAAGCTTTCTTT

J: TRBJ1-4
D: -
size: few
V: TRBV18
length: 16
CDR3: CASSPLGRGQGEKLFF
DNA: TGTGCCAGCTCACCCCTCGGCCGGGGGCAAGGCGAAAAACTGTTTTTT

J: TRBJ1-2
D: TRBD1
size: many
V: TRBV6-6
length: 13
CDR3: CASSTGVWYGYTF
DNA: TGTGCCAGCAGTACAGGGGTATGGTATGGCTACACCTTC

J: TRBJ2-3
D: -
size: -
V: TRBV7-9
length: 12
CDR3: CASSEAPDTQYF
DNA: TGTGCCAGCAGTGAAGCCCCAGATACGCAGTATTTT

J: TRBJ2-1
D: -
size: few
V: TRBV6-5
length: 12
CDR3: CASSNLAGEQFF
DNA: TGTGCCAGCAGCAATCTTGCGGGCGAGCAGTTCTTC

J: TRBJ2-3
D: -
size: many
V: TRBV5-1
length: 14
CDR3: CASSLGVVADTQYF
DNA: TGCGCCAGCAGCTTGGGGGTAGTGGCAGATACGCAGTATTTT